One and the same sample provided the 31 T cell receptor beta chains below, sequenced in a study of CD8+CD57+ T cells in acquired aplastic anemia. Patients sequenced had flow cytometry evidence of CD8+CD57+ cell expansion. It was genomic DNA that served as the template for profiling TCR beta VDJ and CDR3. Each CDR3 protein gets one entry after TCRdb re-called the reads with MiXCR. The sample lists over 150,000 distinct CDR3 sequences, just over 50% occurring once. The sequenced sample consisted of sorted CD4+, CD8+, or CD8+CD57+ T cells (not recorded which) from PBMCs. The receptors derive from a human donor with aplastic anemia.

This clonotype was counted at least ten times. The V call is TRBV4-3, the J call TRBJ2-7, with D uncertain. The CDR3 spans 15 residues. Germline CDR1 is LGHNA and CDR2 is YSLEER. Trimming cost V 0 bases and J 2 bases, with 11 bases left between them. CDR3 sequence reads: CASSQDVVRPYEQYF. DNA of the CDR3: TGCGCCAGCAGCCAAGATGTCGTCCGCCCCTACGAGCAGTACTTC.

For this clonotype: The likely explanation is a read error, given a far larger clone one base away. CDR3 protein: CASIRNTEAFF. The CDR3 nucleotides are TGTGCCAGCATTCGGAACACTGAAGCTTTCTTT. This chain joins TRBV6-6 and TRBJ1-1; D uncertain. Trimming removed 7 bases at V and 1 base at J, with 4 bases between. CDR1 and CDR2 (germline): MNHNY, SVGAGI (reference sequence). The CDR3 is 11 amino acids.

The genes are TRBV7-2 and TRBJ1-2, with TRBD1 identical over 9 bases. The V gene's germline CDR1 is SGHTA and CDR2 FQGNSA. This CDR3 contains 13 residues. After removal of 5 bases from V and 5 bases from J, the junction contained 3 bases not matched to a gene. The CDR3 sequence: CASSIGTGYGYTF. CDR3 in DNA: TGTGCCAGCAGCATCGGGACAGGGTATGGCTACACCTTC. The whole variable domain, filled in from reference TRBV7-2 and TRBJ1-2, reads GAGVSQSPSNKVTEKGKDVELRCDPISGHTALYWYRQSLGQGLEFLIYFQGNSAPDKSGLPSDRFSAERTGGSVSTLTIQRTQQEDSAVYLCASSIGTGYGYTFGSGTRLTVV.

CDR3: CATSHRDSSYEQYF. The CDR3 coding sequence is TGTGCCACCAGCCACCGGGACAGCTCCTACGAGCAGTACTTC. V and J are TRBV24-1 and TRBJ2-7; 7 bases map to TRBD1. V dropped 7 bases and J dropped 0; count of bases not matched to a gene: 5. The germline V gene has CDR1 KGHDR and CDR2 SFDVKD. CDR3 length: 14 amino acids.

This clonotype was recorded at least ten times. CDR3 bases: TGTGCCAGCAGCTTAGATACTATTAATGAGCAGTTCTTC. This translates into CASSLDTINEQFF. V usage is TRBV7-6 and J usage is TRBJ2-1; D unclear. Germline CDR1 reads SGHVS; CDR2 reads FNYEAQ. Deletions cut 1 base from V and 7 bases from J, with 8 bases between. The length of the CDR3 is 13 residues.

This clonotype was observed a few times. The chain carries TRBV4-3 and TRBJ1-3, with 9 bases that match TRBD1. V lost 3 bases, J lost 1 base, and 1 base stayed unmatched. CDR3 length: 15 amino acids. Germline loops: CDR1 LGHNA, CDR2 YSLEER. CDR3 bases: TGCGCCAGCAGCCAGGACAGGGGTTCTGGAAACACCATATATTTT. The encoded protein is CASSQDRGSGNTIYF.

For this clonotype: A much more abundant neighbour one base away suggests this may be a read error. The rearrangement links TRBV5-1 to TRBJ1-4, with D perhaps TRBD1 (5 bases). Germline V lookup: CDR1 SGHRS, CDR2 YFSETQ. This CDR3 contains 16 residues. The CDR3 DNA follows: TGCGCCAGCAGCTCCGACTCTGACAGCCTCAATGAAAGACTGTTTTTT. Its translation: CASSSDSDSLNERLFF.

V and J are TRBV29-1 and TRBJ1-3, with 7 bases lining up with TRBD1. The trim removed 3 bases at V and 4 bases at J, leaving 6 bases unmatched. Germline loops: CDR1 SQVTM, CDR2 ANQGSEA. The CDR3 covers 14 residues. The CDR3 sequence: CSVDGGGTGNTIYF. CDR3 sequence (DNA): TGCAGCGTTGACGGAGGGGGCACCGGAAACACCATATATTTT.

V gene TRBV9 combines with J gene TRBJ2-1; 8 bases map to TRBD2. Looked up from germline, CDR1 is SGDLS and CDR2 is YYNGEE. With V trimmed by 3 bases and J by 4 bases, 18 bases remained unmatched. The CDR3 length is 19 residues. The CDR3 nucleotides read TGTGCCAGCAGCGCATCACTCCCGGTTCAGCGGGGGAAGTACAATGAGCAGTTCTTC. Its translation: CASSASLPVQRGKYNEQFF.

There are many counts of this clonotype. This chain connects TRBV9 to TRBJ2-7, with 7 bases that match TRBD2. CDR1 is SGDLS and CDR2 is YYNGEE in the germline V gene. V was clipped by 1 base and J by 4 bases; unmatched bases: 5. The CDR3 is 14 amino acids. As DNA, the CDR3 is TGTGCCAGCAGCGTATCTGGCGGGGGTTACGAGCAGTACTTC. It translates to CASSVSGGGYEQYF.

This clonotype was counted a few times. This chain links TRBV2 with TRBJ2-1; a weak D match, TRBD2 (5 bases). This CDR3 is 11 amino acids long. V gave up 8 bases and J gave up 9 bases, with 11 bases separating them. Germline CDR1 and CDR2: SNHLY and FYNNEI. CDR3 region: CASPTSSEQFF. The CDR3 DNA reads as TGTGCCAGCCCCACTAGTAGTGAGCAGTTCTTC.

The chain has TRBV4-1 and TRBJ2-2, with TRBD2 matching 12 bases. V shed 3 bases and J 3 bases; nucleotides not matched to a gene: 8. The germline V gene has CDR1 MGHRA and CDR2 YSYEKL. The length of the CDR3 is 18 residues. The CDR3 here is CASSHPTSGGRYTGELFF. Written as DNA, the CDR3 is TGCGCCAGCAGCCATCCGACTAGCGGGGGACGATACACCGGGGAGCTGTTTTTT.

V is TRBV15 and J is TRBJ2-2; D tentatively fits TRBD1 or TRBD2 (5 bases each). V was cut by 4 bases and J by 8 bases, with 17 bases left in between. The CDR3 has 15 residues. Germline loops: CDR1 LNHNV, CDR2 YYDKDF (reference sequence). The CDR3 protein is CATSTYGGSSGELFF. The CDR3 coding sequence is TGTGCCACCAGCACGTATGGGGGTTCTTCTGGGGAGCTGTTTTTT.

This chain links TRBV6-7 with TRBJ1-2; D not certain. TRBV6-7 is an ORF, with its function uncertain. The CDR3 runs to 18 residues. V gave up 0 bases and J gave up 0 bases, with 17 bases separating them. The CDR3 reads CASSYSPTVSGANYGYTF. The CDR3 bases are TGTGCCAGCAGTTACTCTCCCACAGTTAGCGGGGCTAACTATGGCTACACCTTC.

This clonotype was detected only a few times. The gene calls are TRBV15 and TRBJ2-7, with TRBD2 as a possible D gene (6 bases). Looked up from germline, CDR1 is LNHNV and CDR2 is YYDKDF (reference sequence). This CDR3 is 13 amino acids long. V was shortened by 5 bases and J by 4 bases, with 12 bases between the two germline ends. The CDR3 loop reads CATSPRGPYEQYF. The CDR3 DNA is TGTGCCACCAGCCCGCGGGGCCCATACGAGCAGTACTTC. Complete variable domain (other parts from reference TRBV15 and TRBJ2-7): DAMVIQNPRYQVTQFGKPVTLSCSQTLNHNVMYWYQQKSSQAPKLLFHYYDKDFNNEADTPDNFQSRRPNTSFCFLDIRSPGLGDTAMYLCATSPRGPYEQYFGPGTRLTVT.

This clonotype was counted ten times or more. This chain links TRBV6-1 with TRBJ1-2; TRBD1 aligns across 7 bases. This CDR3 spans 15 amino acids. CDR1 is MNHNS and CDR2 is SASEGT in the germline V gene. V shed 4 bases, J shed 5 bases, and the junction held 10 bases outside the gene matches. The CDR3 loop reads CASSGIPTGEYGYTF. CDR3 nucleotide sequence: TGTGCCAGCAGTGGGATACCCACAGGGGAGTATGGCTACACCTTC.

The chain uses TRBV10-3 and TRBJ2-3; D call uncertain. This CDR3 is 14 amino acids long. Germline V lookup: CDR1 ENHRY, CDR2 SYGVKD. V was pared by 6 bases and J by 0 bases, with 10 bases between. The CDR3 is CAIRLDPSTDTQYF. CDR3 sequence (DNA): TGTGCCATCAGGCTAGACCCTAGCACAGATACGCAGTATTTT.

This chain connects TRBV20-1 to TRBJ2-7; weak D call: TRBD2 (5 bases). V was clipped by 6 bases and J by 0 bases, with 12 bases between them. In germline, CDR1 is DFQATT, CDR2 SNEGSKA (reference sequence). The CDR3 is 13 residues long. The CDR3 coding sequence is TGCAGTGCCTTACCACGGGACTCCTACGAGCAGTACTTC. Translated, it gives CSALPRDSYEQYF.

With regard to this clonotype: A much larger clonotype is one base distant, so this may be a read error. J is TRBJ2-3 and V is TRBV4-1, with D uncertain. The CDR3 totals 14 residues. V was cut by 0 bases and J by 2 bases, with 6 bases left in between. Per the germline V gene, CDR1 is MGHRA and CDR2 is YSYEKL. The CDR3 sequence is CASSQDGVTDTQYF. For the CDR3, the DNA is TGCGCCAGCAGCCAAGACGGCGTCACAGATACGCAGTATTTT.

With regard to this clonotype: No conserved phenylalanine or tryptophan is present at the end of the CDR3, so a read error is the likely explanation. The rearrangement links TRBV11-2 to TRBJ1-1; the D is unclear. CDR3 length: 14 amino acids. Trimming removed 5 bases at V and 10 bases at J, with 20 bases between. Germline values: CDR1 SGHAT, CDR2 FQNNGV. The CDR3 DNA reads TGTGCCAGCAGCACATACGGGATCACCGGAGGAGCTTTCCTT. Amino acid sequence: CASSTYGITGGAFL.

This clonotype was picked up many times. The rearrangement joins TRBV29-1 to TRBJ2-5; 7 nucleotides align to TRBD1. In germline, CDR1 is SQVTM, CDR2 ANQGSEA. The CDR3 is 14 amino acids. The V gene end was trimmed by 5 bases and the J gene end by 2 bases; junction bases not matched to a gene: 8. CDR3 DNA: TGCAGCGTTTTAGGGGGCAGGGGGCAAGAGACCCAGTACTTC. Its protein product is CSVLGGRGQETQYF. The whole variable domain, filled in from reference TRBV29-1 and TRBJ2-5, reads SAVISQKPSRDICQRGTSLTIQCQVDSQVTMMFWYRQQPGQSLTLIATANQGSEATYESGFVIDKFPISRPNLTFSTLTVSNMSPEDSSIYLCSVLGGRGQETQYFGPGTRLLVL.

This clonotype was observed a few times. The chain links TRBV6-1 to TRBJ2-1; tentatively, D is TRBD1 or TRBD2 (5 bases each). The CDR3 consists of 14 residues. Germline assignment: CDR1 MNHNS and CDR2 SASEGT. Trimming removed 3 bases from V and 5 bases from J, with 11 bases in between. The CDR3 coding sequence is TGTGCCAGCAGTGACTGGGGGTCGGACAATGAGCAGTTCTTC. Its translation is CASSDWGSDNEQFF.

The chain couples TRBV2 to TRBJ2-7; no clear D. The CDR3 is made up of 12 amino acids. V was clipped by 7 bases and J by 2 bases, with 9 bases between them. Germline assignment: CDR1 SNHLY and CDR2 FYNNEI. DNA for the CDR3: TGTGCCAGCACCTATGGGGCCTACGAGCAGTACTTC. Its protein is CASTYGAYEQYF. The full variable domain, rest sourced from reference TRBV2 and TRBJ2-7, is EPEVTQTPSHQVTQMGQEVILRCVPISNHLYFYWYRQILGQKVEFLVSFYNNEISEKSEIFDDQFSVERPDGSNFTLKIRSTKLEDSAMYFCASTYGAYEQYFGPGTRLTVT.

The V call is TRBV19, the J call TRBJ1-1, with D unresolved. V dropped 3 bases and J dropped 5 bases, with 7 bases sitting between them. The CDR3 contains 12 residues. Germline V gene sequence: CDR1 LNHDA, CDR2 SQIVND (reference sequence). The CDR3 is CASSMRITEAFF. DNA for the CDR3: TGTGCCAGTAGTATGAGGATAACTGAAGCTTTCTTT. Combining the CDR3 with reference TRBV19 and TRBJ1-1 gives the whole variable domain DGGITQSPKYLFRKEGQNVTLSCEQNLNHDAMYWYRQDPGQGLRLIYYSQIVNDFQKGDIAEGYSVSREKKESFPLTVTSAQKNPTAFYLCASSMRITEAFFGQGTRLTVV.

This clonotype was observed at least ten times. The chain combines TRBV4-1 with TRBJ1-5, with D hard to call. V was trimmed by 0 bases and J by 4 bases, leaving 10 bases between them. Germline V gene lookup returns CDR1 MGHRA and CDR2 YSYEKL. The CDR3 has 15 residues. CDR3 DNA sequence: TGCGCCAGCAGCCAAGATTTAAGGGAAAATCAGCCCCAGCATTTT. Translation: CASSQDLRENQPQHF.

This clonotype has ten or more counts. This chain links TRBV5-1 with TRBJ2-3; 10 bases agree with TRBD1. Per germline, CDR1 SGHRS and CDR2 YFSETQ. The V and J ends lost 3 bases and 3 bases, in that order; junction bases with no gene match: 7. The CDR3 length is 16 residues. CDR3 region: CASSSDRGIITDTQYF. In DNA, the CDR3 is TGCGCCAGCAGCTCGGACAGGGGGATAATTACAGATACGCAGTATTTT.

The rearrangement joins TRBV4-1 to TRBJ1-1; TRBD1 matches 8 bases. Germline V gene lookup returns CDR1 MGHRA and CDR2 YSYEKL. This CDR3 is built from 16 residues. V shed 2 bases and J 1 base; nucleotides not matched to a gene: 6. CDR3 sequence: CASSQLGQGGNTEAFF. CDR3 nucleotides: TGCGCCAGCAGCCAACTAGGACAGGGTGGGAACACTGAAGCTTTCTTT.

The chain recombines TRBV14 with TRBJ2-7; a possible D gene is TRBD1 (5 bases). The CDR3 has 13 residues. V lost 3 bases, J lost 4 bases, and 10 bases lay in between. Germline V gene sequence: CDR1 SGHDN, CDR2 FVKESK. Here the CDR3 reads CASSHAGRYEQYF. CDR3 in DNA: TGTGCCAGCAGCCACGCAGGGCGGTACGAGCAGTACTTC.

This chain joins TRBV4-1 and TRBJ2-1; 13 bases align to TRBD2. This CDR3 contains 16 residues. The ends lost 3 bases at V and 9 bases at J; junction bases unmatched: 8. The germline V gene encodes CDR1 MGHRA and CDR2 YSYEKL. Written as DNA, the CDR3 is TGCGCCAGCAGCCACGCCGGACTAGCGGGAGTGGCTGAGCAGTTCTTC. This encodes CASSHAGLAGVAEQFF.

The chain links TRBV25-1 to TRBJ2-7; 9 positions match TRBD1. Germline V gene data show CDR1 as MGHDK and CDR2 as SYGVNS. The trim removed 4 bases at V and 6 bases at J, leaving 7 bases unmatched. This CDR3 contains 14 residues. The chain's CDR3 is CASSGQGDSGEQYF. CDR3 DNA: TGTGCCAGCAGTGGACAGGGGGATTCGGGCGAGCAGTACTTC.

This chain uses TRBV2 with TRBJ2-7; D is undetermined. V was cut by 1 base and J by 2 bases, with 12 bases left in between. Germline V gene data show CDR1 as SNHLY and CDR2 as FYNNEI. This CDR3 comprises 15 residues. The CDR3 spells CASSEVPGRAYEQYF. The DNA for the CDR3 is TGTGCCAGCAGTGAAGTTCCAGGCAGAGCCTACGAGCAGTACTTC.